These 8 T cell receptor beta chains originate from one sample sequenced in a study of blood T cell repertoires in COVID-19. Measured with immunoSEQ multiplex PCR; TCRdb has only the in-frame clones, and not every one. The table has nearly 95,000 clones, approximately 87% seen once. The sequenced sample consisted of peripheral blood. The receptors were gathered from a human donor with active COVID-19. The donor label of this sample is uncertain.

The CDR3 nucleotides read TGCAGCGCCGGACACGTTAACACTGAAGCTTTCTTT. This sequence encodes CSAGHVNTEAFF. This chain connects TRBV29-1 to TRBJ1-1, with D possibly being TRBD1 (5 bases). Germline V gene sequence: CDR1 SQVTM, CDR2 ANQGSEA. This CDR3 comprises 12 residues. Trimming cost V 7 bases and J 2 bases, with 11 bases left between them.

The V gene is TRBV27, the J gene TRBJ1-6; 10 bases line up with TRBD1. V shed 6 bases and J 10 bases; nucleotides not matched to a gene: 18. Germline V gene data show CDR1 as MNHEY and CDR2 as SMNVEV (reference sequence). CDR3 length equals 18 residues. The CDR3 bases are TGTGCCAGCAGCCGTCGGGACAGGGGACGCTTGGGGGGATCACCCCTCCACTTT. Amino acid sequence: CASSRRDRGRLGGSPLHF.

The V and J genes are TRBV4-3 and TRBJ2-1; TRBD1 matches at 9 bases. CDR3 length: 15 residues. The germline gives CDR1 LGHNA, CDR2 YSLEER. Trimming removed 1 base from V and 6 bases from J; junction bases left unmatched: 4. The CDR3 protein is CASSQGGTGFNEQFF. The CDR3 bases are TGCGCCAGCAGCCAAGGCGGGACAGGGTTCAATGAGCAGTTCTTC.

The gene calls are TRBV6-6 and TRBJ2-1; 7 bases align to TRBD2. In germline, CDR1 is MNHNY, CDR2 SVGAGI (reference sequence). The CDR3 covers 15 residues. Trimming cost V 4 bases and J 6 bases; bases outside gene matches: 9. The DNA for the CDR3 is TGTGCCAGCAGTTCTCCGCGGGGAGGGCTCAATGAGCAGTTCTTC. Its translation is CASSSPRGGLNEQFF.

The J gene is TRBJ1-2, the V gene TRBV27; D uncertain. CDR3 length equals 14 residues. Germline assignment: CDR1 MNHEY and CDR2 SMNVEV (reference sequence). V lost 8 bases to trimming and J lost 4 bases, with 17 bases between them. The CDR3 reads CASGLRGPSYGYTF. CDR3 in DNA: TGTGCCAGCGGCCTGCGCGGCCCATCCTATGGCTACACCTTC.

This chain links TRBV19 with TRBJ1-2; 8 bases match TRBD1. Germline trimming cut 5 bases from V and 7 bases from J; bases unmatched to any gene: 9. CDR1 and CDR2 from the germline V gene are LNHDA and SQIVND (reference sequence). The CDR3 is 14 residues long. CDR3 nucleotide sequence: TGTGCCAGTAGTCCCGGACAGGGCGGGGGTGGCTACACCTTC. Encoded protein: CASSPGQGGGGYTF.

The chain carries TRBV7-9 and TRBJ1-2; D gene unclear. Germline V gene sequence: CDR1 SEHNR, CDR2 FQNEAQ (reference sequence). V was trimmed by 1 base and J by 3 bases, leaving 9 bases between them. The CDR3 has 14 residues. CDR3 coding DNA: TGTGCCAGCAGCTTAGGGCGGATGGACTATGGCTACACCTTC. This gives the protein CASSLGRMDYGYTF.

The chain recombines TRBV5-4 with TRBJ1-2; the D gene is possibly TRBD1 (5 bases). The length of the CDR3 is 15 residues. The V gene lost 0 bases and the J gene lost 4 bases, with 13 bases spanning the gap. Germline CDR1 reads SGHNT; CDR2 reads YYREEE (reference sequence). In nucleotides, the CDR3 is TGTGCCAGCAGCTTGGGATTGGGGCTCCCCTATGGCTACACCTTC. This codes for CASSLGLGLPYGYTF.